Each of the 27 T cell receptor beta chains below was sequenced from the same sample in a study of shared clonotypes between healthy human individuals (dated by TCRdb to the early 2020s). Receptor amplification or capture employed the immunoSEQ multiplex PCR assay. This is the immuneACCESS table as TCRdb keeps it, with only in-frame sequences that have V and J called. A part of the clones is gone; compared with another copy, unresolved V genes explain less than half, and the rest is unexplained. For this sample the table gives a few hundred thousand clones, of which around 97% were detected only once. Around 0.058% of the sample belongs to the ten largest clones. Specimen: naive CD4+ T cells sorted from blood. The cell subset or site label, as the study defines it: CD45RA+ positively selected. These receptors were taken from a woman aged 25 to 45 in good health.

This clone was found once. The J gene is TRBJ2-5, the V gene TRBV6-1, with D unresolved. The germline CDR1 and CDR2 sequences are MNHNS and SASEGT. The CDR3 loop spans 13 amino acids. The V end lost 8 bases, the J end lost 2 bases, and 12 bases lay between the germline ends. The CDR3 coding sequence is TGTGCCAGCCATATTTCTGGTCAAGAGACCCAGTACTTC. This sequence encodes CASHISGQETQYF.

V and J are TRBV7-9 and TRBJ2-7, with D possibly called TRBD1 or TRBD2 (5 bases each). The CDR3 contains 16 residues. Trimming left V 0 bases short and J 5 bases short, with 17 bases between. Germline lookup yields CDR1 SEHNR and CDR2 FQNEAQ (reference sequence). In nucleotides, the CDR3 is TGTGCCAGCAGCTTAGCGTTTACGGGGCCCTCGCACGAGCAGTACTTC. Translating gives CASSLAFTGPSHEQYF. Combining the CDR3 with reference TRBV7-9 and TRBJ2-7 gives the whole variable domain DTGVSQNPRHKITKRGQNVTFRCDPISEHNRLYWYRQTLGQGPEFLTYFQNEAQLEKSRLLSDRFSAERPKGSFSTLEIQRTEQGDSAMYLCASSLAFTGPSHEQYFGPGTRLTVT.

The chain carries TRBV5-6 and TRBJ2-5, with a weak D call TRBD2 (6 bases). This CDR3 has 16 amino acids. V was clipped by 0 bases and J by 6 bases, with 18 bases between them. Germline V gene data show CDR1 as SGHDT and CDR2 as YYEEEE. The CDR3 DNA follows: TGTGCCAGCAGCTTGGTTTCTAGCGCGGGTTTGCAGACCCAGTACTTC. Translation: CASSLVSSAGLQTQYF.

This chain connects TRBV27 to TRBJ1-2; weak D call: TRBD1 (5 bases). V lost 7 bases to trimming and J lost 8 bases, with 17 bases between them. Per germline, CDR1 MNHEY and CDR2 SMNVEV (reference sequence). CDR3 length equals 13 residues. The CDR3 loop reads CASMGFLRDGYTF. The DNA of the CDR3 is TGTGCCAGCATGGGGTTCCTCAGGGACGGCTACACCTTC.

On this clone: The junction departs from germline at one end; a sequencing error may be responsible. The chain carries TRBV6-5 and TRBJ2-1, with D possibly being TRBD2 (6 bases). Germline V gives CDR1 MNHEY, CDR2 SVGAGI. This CDR3 contains 15 residues. The CDR3 here is CASSPTGTRGNQQFF. The CDR3 DNA reads as TGTGCCAGCAGTCCGACCGGGACTCGGGGCAATCAGCAGTTCTTC.

V gene TRBV27 combines with J gene TRBJ2-5, with TRBD2 identical over 7 bases. V gave up 6 bases and J gave up 4 bases; unmatched junction bases: 8. The germline CDR1 and CDR2 sequences are MNHEY and SMNVEV (reference sequence). The CDR3 has 14 amino acids. For the CDR3, the DNA is TGTGCCAGCAGCCAAGCGGGGAGGGCAGAGACCCAGTACTTC. This codes for CASSQAGRAETQYF.

The chain recombines TRBV5-1 with TRBJ1-1, with TRBD1 as a possible D gene (5 bases). There are 15 residues in the CDR3. V was clipped by 1 base and J by 3 bases, with 13 bases between them. In germline, CDR1 is SGHRS, CDR2 YFSETQ. This CDR3 reads CASSLSTGRDTEAFF. The CDR3 DNA follows: TGCGCCAGCAGCTTGTCCACGGGGCGGGACACTGAAGCTTTCTTT.

The chain combines TRBV9 with TRBJ2-1; D is unresolved. The CDR3 has 18 amino acids. Germline CDR1 SGDLS, CDR2 YYNGEE. V was clipped by 1 base and J by 3 bases, with 20 bases between them. The CDR3 spells CASSVSIKDGLDYNEQFF. The CDR3 bases are TGTGCCAGCAGCGTATCGATTAAAGATGGGCTAGACTACAATGAGCAGTTCTTC. Full variable domain (outside the CDR3, taken from reference TRBV9 and TRBJ2-1): DSGVTQTPKHLITATGQRVTLRCSPRSGDLSVYWYQQSLDQGLQFLIQYYNGEERAKGNILERFSAQQFPDLHSELNLSSLELGDSALYFCASSVSIKDGLDYNEQFFGPGTRLTVL.

This rearrangement joins TRBV28 to TRBJ2-6; D is uncertain. Germline V gene data show CDR1 as MDHEN and CDR2 as SYDVKM. The CDR3 is 15 amino acids. Trimming cost V 4 bases and J 0 bases, with 7 bases left between them. This CDR3 is CASSYGSSGANVLTF. CDR3 nucleotide sequence: TGTGCCAGCAGTTACGGAAGCTCTGGGGCCAACGTCCTGACTTTC.

This chain connects TRBV28 to TRBJ2-7, with D tentatively TRBD2 (6 bases). Germline CDR1 MDHEN, CDR2 SYDVKM. Trimming pared 5 bases from V and 0 bases from J, leaving 14 bases between. The CDR3 has 15 amino acids. The CDR3 nucleotides are TGTGCCAGCAGTCCCCCGGGACTCAACTCCTACGAGCAGTACTTC. Its protein product is CASSPPGLNSYEQYF.

This chain uses TRBV27 with TRBJ2-1, with 8 bases aligning to TRBD2. Germline CDR1 reads MNHEY; CDR2 reads SMNVEV (reference sequence). This CDR3 has 14 residues. The junction had 8 bases not matched to a gene; V was cut back by 9 bases and J by 4 bases. CDR3 amino acids: CASKVSGGYNEQFF. The CDR3 coding sequence is TGTGCCAGTAAAGTGAGCGGGGGATACAATGAGCAGTTCTTC.

J is TRBJ2-1 and V is TRBV5-4, with 9 positions matching TRBD2. Germline CDR1 and CDR2: SGHNT and YYREEE (reference sequence). The CDR3 spans 17 residues. The junction had 15 bases not matched to a gene; V was cut back by 4 bases and J by 7 bases. DNA for the CDR3: TGTGCCAGCAGCCCCCGGGGTGCGGGAGGGCTATCGAATGAGCAGTTCTTC. Amino acids: CASSPRGAGGLSNEQFF.

This clone has a single count. The rearrangement uses TRBV27 and TRBJ2-7; unclear D gene. The length of the CDR3 is 11 residues. Per germline, CDR1 MNHEY and CDR2 SMNVEV (reference sequence). Trimming removed 8 bases from V and 1 base from J, with 6 bases in between. The CDR3 here is CASGVSYEQYF. CDR3 sequence (DNA): TGTGCCAGCGGGGTTTCCTACGAGCAGTACTTC.

The genes are TRBV18 and TRBJ1-3, with 7 bases that match TRBD1. After removal of 6 bases from V and 6 bases from J, the junction contained 5 bases not matched to a gene. Germline values: CDR1 KGHSH, CDR2 LQKENI. The CDR3 contains 13 residues. In nucleotides, the CDR3 is TGTGCCAGCTCCGACAGGGCTGAAAACACCATATATTTT. Its translation: CASSDRAENTIYF.

Here the CDR3 DNA reads TGTGCCAGCAGAACTCGGGTAGAGGTAACAGATACGCAGTATTTT. Its protein product is CASRTRVEVTDTQYF. The J gene is TRBJ2-3, the V gene TRBV2; D is uncertain. V lost 6 bases and J lost 3, with 16 bases in between. This CDR3 comprises 15 residues. The V gene's germline CDR1 is SNHLY and CDR2 FYNNEI.

This sequence joins TRBV28 and TRBJ2-5; possibly TRBD1 for D (5 bases). The CDR3 has 13 residues. Germline V lookup: CDR1 MDHEN, CDR2 SYDVKM. The V gene lost 10 bases and the J gene lost 1 base, with 13 bases spanning the gap. The DNA for the CDR3 is TGTGCCACTGGATGGGGCGGCCAAGAGACCCAGTACTTC. Encoded protein: CATGWGGQETQYF.

J is TRBJ2-3 and V is TRBV25-1; 10 nucleotides match TRBD1. Germline CDR1 is MGHDK and CDR2 is SYGVNS. The V gene end was trimmed by 3 bases and the J gene end by 2 bases; junction bases not matched to a gene: 2. The CDR3 totals 15 residues. DNA of the CDR3: TGTGCCAGCAGTGAGGGGACAGGGGCCACAGATACGCAGTATTTT. The encoded protein is CASSEGTGATDTQYF.

The genes are TRBV18 and TRBJ2-4; a weak D match, TRBD2 (6 bases). This CDR3 is built from 16 residues. Per the germline V gene, CDR1 is KGHSH and CDR2 is LQKENI. V was pared by 1 base and J by 2 bases, with 12 bases between. The CDR3 region is CASSPRGDLTKNIQYF. For the CDR3, the DNA is TGTGCCAGCTCACCACGGGGGGACTTAACCAAAAACATTCAGTACTTC. Full variable domain (rest looked up from reference TRBV18 and TRBJ2-4): NAGVMQNPRHLVRRRGQEARLRCSPMKGHSHVYWYRQLPEEGLKFMVYLQKENIIDESGMPKERFSAEFPKEGPSILRIQQVVRGDSAAYFCASSPRGDLTKNIQYFGAGTRLSVL.

This chain connects TRBV7-9 to TRBJ2-2, with no clear D. Germline V CDR1 and CDR2: SEHNR, FQNEAQ (reference sequence). The CDR3 is 13 residues long. V lost 4 bases to trimming and J lost 5 bases, with 8 bases between them. This CDR3 is CASSSSGTGELFF. The DNA of the CDR3 is TGTGCCAGCAGCTCCTCTGGGACCGGGGAGCTGTTTTTT.

The chain employs TRBV14 and TRBJ1-2; TRBD1 matches at 7 bases. Per germline, CDR1 SGHDN and CDR2 FVKESK. V gave up 5 bases and J gave up 3 bases; unmatched junction bases: 3. The CDR3 covers 13 residues. CDR3 nucleotides: TGTGCCAGCAGCTTAGGACAGGACTATGGCTACACCTTC. Translation: CASSLGQDYGYTF. The full variable domain, its missing parts supplied by reference TRBV14 and TRBJ1-2, is EAGVTQFPSHSVIEKGQTVTLRCDPISGHDNLYWYRRVMGKEIKFLLHFVKESKQDESGMPNNRFLAERTGGTYSTLKVQPAELEDSGVYFCASSLGQDYGYTFGSGTRLTVV.

The rearrangement links TRBV10-3 to TRBJ2-1; 8 bases agree with TRBD2. V lost 1 base, J lost 8 bases, and 10 bases stayed unmatched. The CDR3 loop spans 16 amino acids. Germline-derived CDR1 and CDR2 are ENHRY and SYGVKD. CDR3 nucleotides: TGTGCCATCAGTGAGTTATCCGGACTAGCCGGTGATGAGCAGTTCTTC. It translates to CAISELSGLAGDEQFF.

The chain recombines TRBV14 with TRBJ2-5, with 8 bases that match TRBD2. Germline CDR1 SGHDN, CDR2 FVKESK. The CDR3 length is 16 residues. Germline trimming cut 1 base from V and 1 base from J; bases unmatched to any gene: 5. This chain's CDR3 is CASSQGGSGTQETQYF. The CDR3 coding sequence is TGTGCCAGCAGCCAAGGGGGTAGCGGGACCCAAGAGACCCAGTACTTC.

The chain joins TRBV14 to TRBJ1-3; TRBD1 is a possible D gene (6 bases). This CDR3 region has 15 residues. CDR1 is SGHDN and CDR2 is FVKESK in the germline V gene. Between the trimmed V and J ends, which lost 6 bases and 0 bases, there was a span of 12 bases. This chain's CDR3 is CASRRTGYSGNTIYF. In DNA form, the CDR3 reads TGTGCCAGCAGGCGCACAGGGTACTCTGGAAACACCATATATTTT.

This chain uses TRBV29-1 with TRBJ1-1, with 7 bases that match TRBD1. J gave up 0 bases and V 0 bases, and 10 bases lay outside the gene matches. Germline CDR1 reads SQVTM; CDR2 reads ANQGSEA. The CDR3 runs 17 residues. In nucleotides, the CDR3 is TGCAGCGTTGAAGACCCCTACAGGGGAAGAATGAACACTGAAGCTTTCTTT. It encodes CSVEDPYRGRMNTEAFF. Combining the CDR3 with reference TRBV29-1 and TRBJ1-1 gives the whole variable domain SAVISQKPSRDICQRGTSLTIQCQVDSQVTMMFWYRQQPGQSLTLIATANQGSEATYESGFVIDKFPISRPNLTFSTLTVSNMSPEDSSIYLCSVEDPYRGRMNTEAFFGQGTRLTVV.

The chain employs TRBV5-1 and TRBJ2-4; D gene ambiguous. Germline values: CDR1 SGHRS, CDR2 YFSETQ. V was clipped by 8 bases and J by 2 bases, with 17 bases between them. This CDR3 region has 15 residues. In nucleotides, the CDR3 is TGCGCCAGTCGCTCAGAAGGCCTCTCCAAAAACATTCAGTACTTC. Its protein is CASRSEGLSKNIQYF.

This clone was counted a few times. The chain carries TRBV7-2 and TRBJ1-5; D gene uncertain. From germline, CDR1 is SGHTA and CDR2 FQGNSA. The CDR3 has 13 residues. The germline V and J ends were trimmed by 3 bases and 3 bases, with 6 bases remaining between them. As DNA, the CDR3 is TGTGCCAGCAGCTTGGGCTACAATCAGCCCCAGCATTTT. This codes for CASSLGYNQPQHF.

CDR3 sequence reads: CASSPGKFF. CDR3 sequence (DNA): TGTGCCAGTAGTCCGGGGAAGTTCTTC. The chain uses TRBV19 and TRBJ2-1; maybe TRBD2 (5 bases). The CDR3 runs to 9 residues. V lost 5 bases to trimming and J lost 14 bases, with 7 bases between them. Germline loops: CDR1 LNHDA, CDR2 SQIVND (reference sequence). Drawing the rest from reference TRBV19 and TRBJ2-1, the complete variable domain is DGGITQSPKYLFRKEGQNVTLSCEQNLNHDAMYWYRQDPGQGLRLIYYSQIVNDFQKGDIAEGYSVSREKKESFPLTVTSAQKNPTAFYLCASSPGKFFGPGTRLTVL.